This TCR beta chain emerged from a study of shared clonotypes between healthy human individuals. Study-wide findings and caveats: Larger estimated richness was generally recorded for naive subsets relative to memory subsets.

The germline gives CDR1 MNHEY, CDR2 SMNVEV (reference sequence). V was clipped by 6 bases and J by 5 bases, with 16 bases between them. CDR3 size: 14 residues. Naivety among CD8 cells was defined by CD45RO negativity and positive CCR7 selection, thereby excluding terminally differentiated effector memory CD45RA+ cells. Healthy adults negative for HIV, lacking recent acute infections or vaccinations, served as donors. About this clone: Its antigen is not known.

Per the authors' pipeline: ImmunoSEQ only sent back junction sequences with no quality scores, so filtering was done differently. Data came from immunoSEQ multiplex PCR; TCRdb stores just in-frame clones and leaves some out. V, J and clone size were drawn from that table, and D and trimming were deduced from the DNA. The data contain about 2.1 million clones, about 94% of them singletons. V gene TRBV27 combines with J gene TRBJ2-5; TRBD2 might be the D (5 bases). The receptor's source is a man between 18 and 35 years old in good health. Some clones in this sample may be carry-over from other donors' samples. Sequencing was done on a sample of naive CD8+ T cells from PBMCs. This CDR3 reads CASSQSNRGETQYF. CDR3 coding DNA: TGTGCCAGCAGCCAATCTAACCGAGGGGAGACCCAGTACTTC.